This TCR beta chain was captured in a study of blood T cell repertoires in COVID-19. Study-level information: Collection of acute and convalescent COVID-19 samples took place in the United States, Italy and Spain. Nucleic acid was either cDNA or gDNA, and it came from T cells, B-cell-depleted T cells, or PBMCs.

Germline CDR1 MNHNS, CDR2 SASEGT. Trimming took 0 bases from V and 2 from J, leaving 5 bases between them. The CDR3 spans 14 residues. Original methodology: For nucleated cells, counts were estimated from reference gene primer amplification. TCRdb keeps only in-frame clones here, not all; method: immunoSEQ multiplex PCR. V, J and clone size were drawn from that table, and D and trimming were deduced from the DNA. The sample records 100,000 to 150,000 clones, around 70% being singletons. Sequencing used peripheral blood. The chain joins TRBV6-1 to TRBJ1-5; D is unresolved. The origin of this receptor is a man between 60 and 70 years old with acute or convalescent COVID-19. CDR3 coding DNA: TGTGCCAGCAGTGAAGCATCGGGCAATCAGCCCCAGCATTTT. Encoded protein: CASSEASGNQPQHF.